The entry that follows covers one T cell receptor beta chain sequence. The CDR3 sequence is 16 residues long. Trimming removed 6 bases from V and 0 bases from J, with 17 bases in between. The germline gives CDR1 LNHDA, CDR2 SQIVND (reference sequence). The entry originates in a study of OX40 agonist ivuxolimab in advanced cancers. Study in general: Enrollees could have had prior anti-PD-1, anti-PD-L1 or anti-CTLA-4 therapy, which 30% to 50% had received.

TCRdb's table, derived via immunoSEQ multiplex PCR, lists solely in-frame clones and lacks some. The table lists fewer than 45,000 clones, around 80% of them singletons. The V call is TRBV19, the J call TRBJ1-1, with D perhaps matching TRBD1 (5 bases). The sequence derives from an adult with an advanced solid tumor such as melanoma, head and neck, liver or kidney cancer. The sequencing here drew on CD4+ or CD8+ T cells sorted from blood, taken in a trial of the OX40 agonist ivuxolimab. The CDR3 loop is CASRLQGSGLNTEAFF. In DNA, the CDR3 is TGTGCCAGTAGGCTTCAGGGCTCAGGTTTGAACACTGAAGCTTTCTTT. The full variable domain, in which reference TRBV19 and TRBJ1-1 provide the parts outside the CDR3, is DGGITQSPKYLFRKEGQNVTLSCEQNLNHDAMYWYRQDPGQGLRLIYYSQIVNDFQKGDIAEGYSVSREKKESFPLTVTSAQKNPTAFYLCASRLQGSGLNTEAFFGQGTRLTVV.